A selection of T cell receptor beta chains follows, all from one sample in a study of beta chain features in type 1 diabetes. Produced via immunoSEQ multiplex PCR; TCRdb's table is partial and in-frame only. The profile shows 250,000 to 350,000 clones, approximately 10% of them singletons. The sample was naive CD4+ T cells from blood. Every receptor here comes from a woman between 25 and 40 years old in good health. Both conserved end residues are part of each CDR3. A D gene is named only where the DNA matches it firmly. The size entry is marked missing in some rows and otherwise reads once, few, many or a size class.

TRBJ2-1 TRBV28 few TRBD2 TGTGCCAGCAGTTCCTCGGGACTAGCCCTAGGAGGGGAGCAGTTCTTC CASSSSGLALGGEQFF
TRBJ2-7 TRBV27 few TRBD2 TGTGCCAGCGGAATAGCGGGAGGGCCGGGCGAGCAGTACTTC CASGIAGGPGEQYF
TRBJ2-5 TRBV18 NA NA TGTGCCAGCTCACCTAAACAAGAGACCCAGTACTTC CASSPKQETQYF
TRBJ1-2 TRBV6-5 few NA TGTGCCAGCAGTTACGTTGGCGGGGGGGGACGCTACACCTTC CASSYVGGGGRYTF
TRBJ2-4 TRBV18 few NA TGTGCCAGCTCACCCCCCAGCCTAGCCCCAATAGCCAAAAACATTCAGTACTTC CASSPPSLAPIAKNIQYF
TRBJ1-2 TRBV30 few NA TGTGCCTGGGCACCGGGAGGGAGTGAATATGGCTACACCTTC CAWAPGGSEYGYTF
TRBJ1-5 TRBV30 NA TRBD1 TGTGCCTGGAGCCCGGGACAGAGCGATCAGCCCCAGCATTTT CAWSPGQSDQPQHF
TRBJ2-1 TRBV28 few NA TGTGCCAGCAATGGCAGGGGCCCCTACAATGAGCAGTTCTTC CASNGRGPYNEQFF
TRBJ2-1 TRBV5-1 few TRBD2 TGCGCCAGCAGCGGTAGCGGGAGGAGCTCCTACAATGAGCAGTTCTTC CASSGSGRSSYNEQFF
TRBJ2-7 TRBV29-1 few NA TGCAGCGTTGAACGCGGGCTGGGGAGTCGGGAGCAGTACTTC CSVERGLGSREQYF
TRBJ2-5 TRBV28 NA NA TGTGCCAGCAGTTTACGCGGGGTCCAAGAGACCCAGTACTTC CASSLRGVQETQYF
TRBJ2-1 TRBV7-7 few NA TGTGCTAGCAGCCCTAGCTCGGACTGGGAATCCAATGAGCAGTTCTTC CASSPSSDWESNEQFF
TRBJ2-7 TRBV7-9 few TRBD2 TGTGCCAGCAGCCGGACTAGCGGTCTCTACGAGCAGTACTTC CASSRTSGLYEQYF
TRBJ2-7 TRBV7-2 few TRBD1 TGTGCCAGCAGCCCCACAGGACAGGGACTCTACGAGCAGTACTTC CASSPTGQGLYEQYF
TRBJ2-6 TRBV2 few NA TGTGCCAGCAGGAGACAGGGACTTGGGGCCAACGTCCTGACTTTC CASRRQGLGANVLTF
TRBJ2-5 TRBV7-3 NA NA TGTGCCAGCAGCTTAAGGCGGGAAGAGACCCAGTACTTC CASSLRREETQYF